These 28 T cell receptor beta chains originate from one sample sequenced in a study of STAT5B mutations in CD4+ large granular lymphocyte leukemia. Sequenced by immunoSEQ multiplex PCR; TCRdb stores in-frame clones only, minus some. Of approximately 31,000 clones in the sample, 72% are singletons; the top ten hold roughly 2%. Sequencing used CD4+ T cells from blood buffy coats. The receptors were sampled from a human donor in good health.

The J gene is TRBJ2-3, the V gene TRBV29-1; D might be TRBD1 (6 bases). Trimming pared 8 bases from V and 6 bases from J, leaving 21 bases between. The CDR3 runs 14 residues. Germline loops: CDR1 SQVTM, CDR2 ANQGSEA. CDR3 loop: CSLQGGGLGDTQYF. In DNA form, the CDR3 reads TGCAGCTTACAAGGGGGTGGACTGGGGGATACGCAGTATTTT.

This chain uses TRBV5-1 with TRBJ2-5; D is undetermined. V gave up 1 base and J gave up 1 base, with 11 bases separating them. Looked up from germline, CDR1 is SGHRS and CDR2 is YFSETQ. The CDR3 is 15 residues long. CDR3 in DNA: TGCGCCAGCAGCTTGATTGGGGTAACCCAAGAGACCCAGTACTTC. This translates into CASSLIGVTQETQYF.

CDR3 sequence reads: CASSTRGGLVNEQFF. The CDR3 region has the DNA TGTGCCAGCAGCACGAGGGGGGGACTAGTGAATGAGCAGTTCTTC. The chain employs TRBV7-8 and TRBJ2-1; 8 bases are shared with TRBD2. Trimming at V came to 5 bases and at J to 7 bases, leaving 10 bases not matched to a gene. The CDR3 spans 15 residues. Looked up from germline, CDR1 is SGHVS and CDR2 is FQNEAQ.

The genes are TRBV19 and TRBJ1-5; 8 bases fit TRBD1. V lost 6 bases to trimming and J lost 7 bases; unmatched junction nucleotides: 8. The CDR3 sequence is 14 residues long. The germline CDR1 and CDR2 sequences are LNHDA and SQIVND (reference sequence). The CDR3 DNA follows: TGTGCCAGTAGGGGGACAGGTGGGAACCAGCCCCAGCATTTT. Protein sequence: CASRGTGGNQPQHF.

The rearrangement uses TRBV25-1 and TRBJ2-7; D not certain. Germline lookup yields CDR1 MGHDK and CDR2 SYGVNS. This CDR3 has 14 amino acids. V gave up 4 bases and J gave up 6 bases, with 16 bases separating them. CDR3 residues: CASSVGWDGTEQYF. The CDR3 region has the DNA TGTGCCAGCAGTGTGGGTTGGGATGGAACCGAGCAGTACTTC.

V usage is TRBV2 and J usage is TRBJ2-5; D ambiguous. V gave up 3 bases and J gave up 5 bases, with 7 bases separating them. There are 12 residues in the CDR3. In germline, CDR1 is SNHLY, CDR2 FYNNEI. In DNA form, the CDR3 reads TGTGCCAGCAGTGACCTAGGGGAGACCCAGTACTTC. Protein: CASSDLGETQYF.

The chain couples TRBV7-2 to TRBJ2-7, with D tentatively TRBD1 (7 bases). The CDR3 is 14 residues long. CDR1 and CDR2 (germline): SGHTA, FQGNSA. Trimming took off 7 bases at V and 1 base at J, with 14 bases between the two ends. In DNA form, the CDR3 reads TGTGCCAGCACCGTGACAGGGAGGTCCTACGAGCAGTACTTC. This translates into CASTVTGRSYEQYF.

The V call is TRBV6-5, the J call TRBJ2-1, with TRBD2 matching over 8 bases. The germline gives CDR1 MNHEY, CDR2 SVGAGI. The CDR3 sequence is 15 residues long. J gave up 5 bases and V 3 bases, and 6 bases lay outside the gene matches. In DNA, the CDR3 is TGTGCCAGCAGTTATGTCGGGGGGGGAAACAATGAGCAGTTCTTC. As protein: CASSYVGGGNNEQFF.

The chain has TRBV9 and TRBJ1-2; 8 nucleotides align to TRBD1. Germline V lookup: CDR1 SGDLS, CDR2 YYNGEE. With 4 bases clipped from V and 4 bases from J, the junction kept 3 bases outside the gene matches. This CDR3 contains 13 residues. The CDR3 nucleotides read TGTGCCAGCAGCTTCACAGGGGGCTATGGCTACACCTTC. Translation: CASSFTGGYGYTF. The full variable domain, its missing parts supplied by reference TRBV9 and TRBJ1-2, is DSGVTQTPKHLITATGQRVTLRCSPRSGDLSVYWYQQSLDQGLQFLIQYYNGEERAKGNILERFSAQQFPDLHSELNLSSLELGDSALYFCASSFTGGYGYTFGSGTRLTVV.

The chain is built from TRBV6-1 and TRBJ2-6; D uncertain. There are 16 residues in the CDR3. Germline V gene data show CDR1 as MNHNS and CDR2 as SASEGT. V lost 2 bases to trimming and J lost 9 bases, with 17 bases between them. The CDR3 bases are TGTGCCAGCAGTGAATTTAGGGCATCCGTTTACAACGTCCTGACTTTC. Its protein product is CASSEFRASVYNVLTF.

This clone has a single count. In DNA form, the CDR3 reads TGCGCCAGCAGCCAAGATAGGGGACGGTACACAGATACGCAGTATTTT. Translation: CASSQDRGRYTDTQYF. The V and J genes are TRBV4-3 and TRBJ2-3, with D perhaps TRBD1 or TRBD2 (5 bases each). V was shortened by 0 bases and J by 2 bases, with 12 bases between the two germline ends. CDR3 length: 16 amino acids. Germline CDR1 is LGHNA and CDR2 is YSLEER.

V gene TRBV7-2 combines with J gene TRBJ1-5; D remains unclear. CDR1 and CDR2 from the germline V gene are SGHTA and FQGNSA. V gave up 5 bases and J gave up 5 bases, with 10 bases separating them. This CDR3 is built from 13 residues. The CDR3 DNA follows: TGTGCCAGCAGCCTGAGGGTCCATCAGCCCCAGCATTTT. Amino acids: CASSLRVHQPQHF. Based on the CDR3 plus reference TRBV7-2 and TRBJ1-5, the full variable domain is GAGVSQSPSNKVTEKGKDVELRCDPISGHTALYWYRQSLGQGLEFLIYFQGNSAPDKSGLPSDRFSAERTGGSVSTLTIQRTQQEDSAVYLCASSLRVHQPQHFGDGTRLSIL.

The chain carries TRBV6-5 and TRBJ2-3; a possible D gene is TRBD1 (6 bases). Germline V gene sequence: CDR1 MNHEY, CDR2 SVGAGI. V was shortened by 2 bases and J by 0 bases, with 12 bases between the two germline ends. This CDR3 region has 16 residues. The CDR3 spells CASSYETGLSTDTQYF. The CDR3 nucleotides are TGTGCCAGCAGTTACGAGACAGGCCTAAGCACAGATACGCAGTATTTT.

There are a few counts of this clone. V usage is TRBV10-3 and J usage is TRBJ1-3, with no clear D. V shed 0 bases and J shed 7 bases, with 10 bases lying between them. This CDR3 region has 14 residues. Germline CDR1 is ENHRY and CDR2 is SYGVKD. The CDR3 loop reads CAISESLESNTIYF. CDR3 sequence (DNA): TGTGCCATCAGTGAGTCCCTAGAGAGTAACACCATATATTTT.

The rearrangement uses TRBV5-1 and TRBJ1-1; no reliable D call. This CDR3 has 14 residues. Germline values: CDR1 SGHRS, CDR2 YFSETQ. Between the trimmed V and J ends, which lost 5 bases and 4 bases, there was a span of 15 bases. CDR3 sequence reads: CASSLDPRLTEAFF. The DNA for the CDR3 is TGCGCCAGCAGTCTGGACCCCCGGCTCACTGAAGCTTTCTTT.

The V and J genes are TRBV6-1 and TRBJ1-5, with D hard to call. The germline V and J ends were trimmed by 1 base and 5 bases, with 12 bases remaining between them. Germline V gives CDR1 MNHNS, CDR2 SASEGT. This CDR3 region has 15 residues. The CDR3 region has the DNA TGTGCCAGCAGTGAAGTTTTGGTTTCTTATCAGCCCCAGCATTTT. Its protein is CASSEVLVSYQPQHF.

The chain has TRBV2 and TRBJ2-1; D is possibly TRBD1 (6 bases). Germline V gives CDR1 SNHLY, CDR2 FYNNEI. V lost 9 bases and J lost 2, with 14 bases in between. The CDR3 runs 14 residues. The CDR3 region is CASRWRQAYNEQFF. In DNA form, the CDR3 reads TGTGCCAGTCGGTGGCGACAGGCCTACAATGAGCAGTTCTTC.

The genes are TRBV7-2 and TRBJ2-7; D not certain. V lost 2 bases, J lost 7 bases, and 9 bases lay in between. The germline V gene encodes CDR1 SGHTA and CDR2 FQGNSA. This CDR3 region has 12 residues. This CDR3 reads CASSLNRYEQYF. The CDR3, as DNA: TGTGCCAGCAGCTTAAACCGGTATGAGCAGTACTTC.

The CDR3 nucleotides are TGTGCCAGCAGTTTATTCGGTCCCTACGAGCAGTACTTC. Amino acid sequence: CASSLFGPYEQYF. The rearrangement uses TRBV27 and TRBJ2-7; D is undetermined. Germline V lookup: CDR1 MNHEY, CDR2 SMNVEV (reference sequence). This CDR3 spans 13 amino acids. Trimming stripped 1 base from V and 2 bases from J, with 6 bases between.

V gene TRBV18 combines with J gene TRBJ1-2; D ambiguous. CDR3 size: 13 residues. CDR1 and CDR2 from the germline V gene are KGHSH and LQKENI. V shed 3 bases and J shed 8 bases, with 13 bases lying between them. This chain's CDR3 is CASSPPSYGGYTF. The CDR3 DNA follows: TGTGCCAGCTCACCCCCCAGCTATGGGGGCTACACCTTC.

The genes are TRBV19 and TRBJ1-5; D unresolved. This CDR3 spans 13 amino acids. V lost 9 bases, J lost 9 bases, and 18 bases lay in between. Germline CDR1 and CDR2: LNHDA and SQIVND (reference sequence). The CDR3 loop is CASSQSPTPPQHF. The DNA for the CDR3 is TGTGCCAGCTCTCAGTCCCCCACCCCGCCCCAGCATTTT.

The chain has TRBV19 and TRBJ2-5, with 8 bases lining up with TRBD2. Germline CDR1 reads LNHDA; CDR2 reads SQIVND (reference sequence). V trimming: 5 bases; J trimming: 4 bases; junction bases outside the gene matches: 12. The CDR3 extends over 16 amino acids. The CDR3 loop is CASSPLAGRLGETQYF. As DNA, the CDR3 is TGTGCCAGTAGTCCCTTAGCGGGGAGGTTAGGAGAGACCCAGTACTTC.

The chain carries TRBV28 and TRBJ1-4; TRBD1 matches 9 bases. The CDR3 has 14 amino acids. Germline V gene data show CDR1 as MDHEN and CDR2 as SYDVKM. Germline trimming cut 7 bases from V and 7 bases from J; bases unmatched to any gene: 7. The CDR3 coding sequence is TGTGCCAGCACCCCGGGACAGGGAACTGAAAAACTGTTTTTT. As protein: CASTPGQGTEKLFF.

The chain uses TRBV7-2 and TRBJ2-4; 11 bases fit TRBD2. J was trimmed by 8 bases and V by 4 bases; bases with no gene match: 10. This CDR3 contains 16 residues. CDR1 and CDR2 from the germline V gene are SGHTA and FQGNSA. CDR3: CASSSRIAGGGDIQYF. In DNA form, the CDR3 reads TGTGCCAGCAGCTCCCGGATAGCGGGGGGGGGAGACATTCAGTACTTC.

The chain carries TRBV2 and TRBJ2-7, with D perhaps given as TRBD1 or TRBD2 (6 bases each). Germline V gene data show CDR1 as SNHLY and CDR2 as FYNNEI. This CDR3 comprises 14 residues. V was trimmed by 2 bases and J by 4 bases, leaving 12 bases between them. CDR3 protein: CASSEYGGGYEQYF. DNA for the CDR3: TGTGCCAGCAGTGAATACGGGGGCGGGTACGAGCAGTACTTC. Supplemented by reference TRBV2 and TRBJ2-7, the full variable domain reads EPEVTQTPSHQVTQMGQEVILRCVPISNHLYFYWYRQILGQKVEFLVSFYNNEISEKSEIFDDQFSVERPDGSNFTLKIRSTKLEDSAMYFCASSEYGGGYEQYFGPGTRLTVT.

The V and J genes are TRBV5-6 and TRBJ1-1; no reliable D call. The germline V and J ends were trimmed by 2 bases and 1 base, with 6 bases remaining between them. The CDR3 extends over 13 amino acids. Germline V lookup: CDR1 SGHDT, CDR2 YYEEEE. The CDR3 region is CASSFPRNTEAFF. CDR3 bases: TGTGCCAGCAGCTTCCCTAGGAACACTGAAGCTTTCTTT.

V usage is TRBV15 and J usage is TRBJ2-2; D is uncertain. The germline V gene has CDR1 LNHNV and CDR2 YYDKDF (reference sequence). Trimming took 0 bases from V and 8 from J, leaving 7 bases between them. The CDR3 is 13 residues long. The CDR3 is CATSRDVGGELFF. The CDR3 DNA reads TGTGCCACCAGCAGAGATGTTGGGGGGGAGCTGTTTTTT.

This chain links TRBV7-2 with TRBJ1-6; TRBD1 matches at 9 bases. Trimming cost V 1 base and J 6 bases; bases outside gene matches: 4. This CDR3 spans 16 amino acids. Germline CDR1 is SGHTA and CDR2 is FQGNSA. CDR3 sequence: CASSLEQGALNSPLHF. For the CDR3, the DNA is TGTGCCAGCAGCTTAGAACAGGGGGCCCTTAATTCACCCCTCCACTTT.